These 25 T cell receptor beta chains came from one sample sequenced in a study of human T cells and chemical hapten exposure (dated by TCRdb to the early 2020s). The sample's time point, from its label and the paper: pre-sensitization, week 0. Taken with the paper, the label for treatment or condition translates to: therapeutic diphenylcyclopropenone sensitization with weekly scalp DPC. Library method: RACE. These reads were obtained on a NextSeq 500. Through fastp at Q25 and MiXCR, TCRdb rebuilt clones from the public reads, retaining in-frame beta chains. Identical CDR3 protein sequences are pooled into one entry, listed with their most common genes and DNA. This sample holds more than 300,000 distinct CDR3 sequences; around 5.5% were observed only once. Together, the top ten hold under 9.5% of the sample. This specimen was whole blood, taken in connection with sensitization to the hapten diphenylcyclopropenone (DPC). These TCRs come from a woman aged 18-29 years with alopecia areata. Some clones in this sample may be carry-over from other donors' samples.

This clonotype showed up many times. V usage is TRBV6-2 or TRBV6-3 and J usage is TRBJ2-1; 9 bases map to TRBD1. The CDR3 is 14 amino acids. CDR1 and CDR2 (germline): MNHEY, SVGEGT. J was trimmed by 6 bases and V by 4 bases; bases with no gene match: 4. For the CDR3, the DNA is TGTGCCAGCAGTTGGACAGGGGCCCCCAATGAGCAGTTCTTC. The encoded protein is CASSWTGAPNEQFF.

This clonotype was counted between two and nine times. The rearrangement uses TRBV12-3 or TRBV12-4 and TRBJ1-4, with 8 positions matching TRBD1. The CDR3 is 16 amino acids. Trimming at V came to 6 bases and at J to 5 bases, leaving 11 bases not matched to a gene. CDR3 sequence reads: CASSNSQGAENEKLFF. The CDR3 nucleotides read TGTGCCAGCAGCAACTCTCAGGGGGCAGAAAATGAAAAACTGTTTTTT.

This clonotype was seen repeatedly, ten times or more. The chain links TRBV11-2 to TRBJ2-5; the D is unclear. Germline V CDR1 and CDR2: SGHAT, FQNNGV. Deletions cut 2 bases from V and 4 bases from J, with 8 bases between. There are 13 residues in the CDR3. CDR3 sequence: CASSLTDGETQYF. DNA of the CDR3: TGTGCCAGCAGCTTAACGGACGGAGAGACCCAGTACTTC.

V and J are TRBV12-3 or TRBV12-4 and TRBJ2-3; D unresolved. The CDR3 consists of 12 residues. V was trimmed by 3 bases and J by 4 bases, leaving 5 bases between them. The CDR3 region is CASSFIPDTQYF. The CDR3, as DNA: TGTGCCAGCAGTTTTATCCCAGATACGCAGTATTTT.

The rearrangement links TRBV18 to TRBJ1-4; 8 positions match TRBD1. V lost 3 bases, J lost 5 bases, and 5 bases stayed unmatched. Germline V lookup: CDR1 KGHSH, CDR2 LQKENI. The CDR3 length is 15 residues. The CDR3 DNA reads TGTGCCAGCTCACCCTCCGGGACAGGAAATGAAAAACTGTTTTTT. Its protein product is CASSPSGTGNEKLFF.

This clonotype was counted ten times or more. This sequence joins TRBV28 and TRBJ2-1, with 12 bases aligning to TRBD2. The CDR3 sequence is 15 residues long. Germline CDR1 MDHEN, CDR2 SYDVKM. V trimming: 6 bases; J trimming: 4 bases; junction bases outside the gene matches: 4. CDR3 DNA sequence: TGTGCCAGCAGCCCCGGGACTAGCGGGTACAATGAGCAGTTCTTC. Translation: CASSPGTSGYNEQFF.

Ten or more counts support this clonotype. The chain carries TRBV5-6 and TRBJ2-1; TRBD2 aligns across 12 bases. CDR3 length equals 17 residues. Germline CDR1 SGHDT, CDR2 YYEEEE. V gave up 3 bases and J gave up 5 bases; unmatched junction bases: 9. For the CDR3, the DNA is TGTGCCAGCAGCTCCGGCCGTCGGACTAGCGGGGACAATGAGCAGTTCTTC. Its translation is CASSSGRRTSGDNEQFF.

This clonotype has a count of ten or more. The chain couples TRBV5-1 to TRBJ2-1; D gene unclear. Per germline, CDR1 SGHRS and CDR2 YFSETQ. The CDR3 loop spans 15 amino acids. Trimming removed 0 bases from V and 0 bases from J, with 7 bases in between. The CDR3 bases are TGCGCCAGCAGCTTGGGGGCTAGCTCCTACAATGAGCAGTTCTTC. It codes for CASSLGASSYNEQFF.

The DNA for the CDR3 is TGTGCCAGCAGTTTGAGGTCGCGGATCACAGATACGCAGTATTTT. Its protein is CASSLRSRITDTQYF. The chain combines TRBV5-6 with TRBJ2-3; D ambiguous. V was pared by 5 bases and J by 2 bases, with 15 bases between. This CDR3 spans 15 amino acids. CDR1 and CDR2 from the germline V gene are SGHDT and YYEEEE.

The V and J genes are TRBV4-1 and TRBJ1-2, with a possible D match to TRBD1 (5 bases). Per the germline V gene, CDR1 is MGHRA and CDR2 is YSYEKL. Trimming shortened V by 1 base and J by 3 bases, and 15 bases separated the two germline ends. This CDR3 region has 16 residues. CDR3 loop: CASSQALAGRDYGYTF. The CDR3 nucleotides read TGCGCCAGCAGCCAAGCCTTGGCAGGGAGGGACTATGGCTACACCTTC.

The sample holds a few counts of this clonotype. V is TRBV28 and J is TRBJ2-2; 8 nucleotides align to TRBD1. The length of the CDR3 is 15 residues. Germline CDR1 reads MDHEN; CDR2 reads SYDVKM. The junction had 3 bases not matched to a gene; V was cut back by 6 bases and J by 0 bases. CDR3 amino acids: CASRLQGANTGELFF. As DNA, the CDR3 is TGTGCCAGCAGACTACAGGGGGCGAACACCGGGGAGCTGTTTTTT.

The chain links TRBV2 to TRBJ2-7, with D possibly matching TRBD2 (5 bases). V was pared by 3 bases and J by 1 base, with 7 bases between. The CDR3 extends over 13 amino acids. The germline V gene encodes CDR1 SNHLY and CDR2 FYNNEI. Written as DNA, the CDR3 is TGTGCCAGCAGTGAGTCGGGGTCCTACGAGCAGTACTTC. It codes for CASSESGSYEQYF.

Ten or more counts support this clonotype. CDR3 sequence (DNA): TGTGCCAGTGCTAAAATACCTTTCGATGAGCAGTTCTTC. Its translation: CASAKIPFDEQFF. This chain uses TRBV7-9 with TRBJ2-1, with unresolved D. There are 13 residues in the CDR3. V was cut by 9 bases and J by 8 bases, with 17 bases left in between. Germline loops: CDR1 SEHNR, CDR2 FQNEAQ (reference sequence).

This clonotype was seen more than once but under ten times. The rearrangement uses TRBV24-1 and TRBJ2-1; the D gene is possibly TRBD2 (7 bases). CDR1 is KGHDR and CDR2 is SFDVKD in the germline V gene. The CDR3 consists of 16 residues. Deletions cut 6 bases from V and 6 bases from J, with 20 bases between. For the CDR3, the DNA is TGTGCCACCAGTAATCTTCCGGGGGGCACCCCCAATGAGCAGTTCTTC. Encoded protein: CATSNLPGGTPNEQFF.

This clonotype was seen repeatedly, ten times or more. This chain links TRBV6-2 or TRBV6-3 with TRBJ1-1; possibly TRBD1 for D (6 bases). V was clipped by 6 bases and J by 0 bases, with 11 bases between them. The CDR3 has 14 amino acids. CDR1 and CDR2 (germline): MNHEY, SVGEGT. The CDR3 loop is CASRDRYMNTEAFF. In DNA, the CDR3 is TGTGCCAGCAGGGACAGATACATGAACACTGAAGCTTTCTTT.

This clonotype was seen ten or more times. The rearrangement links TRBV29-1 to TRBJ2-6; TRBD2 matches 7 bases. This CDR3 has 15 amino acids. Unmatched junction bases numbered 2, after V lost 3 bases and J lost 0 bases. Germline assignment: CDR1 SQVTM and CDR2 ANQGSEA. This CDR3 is CSVEGGSSGANVLTF. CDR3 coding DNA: TGCAGCGTTGAGGGAGGGAGCTCTGGGGCCAACGTCCTGACTTTC.

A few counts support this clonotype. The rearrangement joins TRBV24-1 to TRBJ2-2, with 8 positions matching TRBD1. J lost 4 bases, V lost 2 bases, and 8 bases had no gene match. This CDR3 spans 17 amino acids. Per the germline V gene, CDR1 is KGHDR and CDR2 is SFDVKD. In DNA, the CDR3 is TGTGCCACCAGTGATTCGGGCAGGGGGCGCATCACCGGGGAGCTGTTTTTT. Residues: CATSDSGRGRITGELFF.

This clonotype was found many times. CDR3 DNA sequence: TGTGCCAGCAGCTTTGACTCTGGAAACACCATATATTTT. The encoded protein is CASSFDSGNTIYF. V is TRBV7-9 and J is TRBJ1-3; D is undetermined. The germline V gene has CDR1 SEHNR and CDR2 FQNEAQ (reference sequence). Trimming removed 3 bases from V and 0 bases from J, with 3 bases in between. The CDR3 runs to 13 residues. Combining the CDR3 with reference TRBV7-9 and TRBJ1-3 gives the whole variable domain DTGVSQNPRHKITKRGQNVTFRCDPISEHNRLYWYRQTLGQGPEFLTYFQNEAQLEKSRLLSDRFSAERPKGSFSTLEIQRTEQGDSAMYLCASSFDSGNTIYFGEGSWLTVV.

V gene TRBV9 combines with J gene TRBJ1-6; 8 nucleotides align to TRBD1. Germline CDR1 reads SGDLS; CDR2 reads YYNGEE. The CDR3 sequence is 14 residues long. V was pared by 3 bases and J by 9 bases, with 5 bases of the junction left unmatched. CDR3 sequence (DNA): TGTGCCAGCAGCGATGGACAGGGCGGTTCACCCCTCCACTTT. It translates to CASSDGQGGSPLHF.

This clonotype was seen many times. For the CDR3, the DNA is TGTGCCAGCAGCTTAAGTGGCGGGAACACAGATACGCAGTATTTT. Its translation is CASSLSGGNTDTQYF. The gene calls are TRBV7-2 and TRBJ2-3; D might be TRBD2 (6 bases). CDR1 is SGHTA, CDR2 FQGNSA, per germline. The CDR3 runs to 15 residues. V was trimmed by 2 bases and J by 2 bases, leaving 11 bases between them.

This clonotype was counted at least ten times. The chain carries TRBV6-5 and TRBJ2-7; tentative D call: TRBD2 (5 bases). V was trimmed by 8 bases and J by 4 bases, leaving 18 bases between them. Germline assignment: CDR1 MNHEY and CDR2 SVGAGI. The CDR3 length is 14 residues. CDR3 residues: CASRRGIAVYEQYF. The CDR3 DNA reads TGTGCCAGCCGCCGGGGAATAGCTGTGTACGAGCAGTACTTC.

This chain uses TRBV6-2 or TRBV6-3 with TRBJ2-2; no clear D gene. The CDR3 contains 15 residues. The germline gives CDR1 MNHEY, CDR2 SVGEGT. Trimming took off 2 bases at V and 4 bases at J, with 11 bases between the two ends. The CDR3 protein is CASSYVAGSTGELFF. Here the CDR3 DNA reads TGTGCCAGCAGTTACGTAGCAGGAAGCACCGGGGAGCTGTTTTTT.

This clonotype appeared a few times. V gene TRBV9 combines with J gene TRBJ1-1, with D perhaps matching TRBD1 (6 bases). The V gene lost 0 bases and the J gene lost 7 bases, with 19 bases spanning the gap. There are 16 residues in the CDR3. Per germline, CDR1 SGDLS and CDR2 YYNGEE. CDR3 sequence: CASSVDGGAGFDEAFF. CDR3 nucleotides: TGTGCCAGCAGCGTAGACGGGGGCGCAGGATTCGATGAAGCTTTCTTT.

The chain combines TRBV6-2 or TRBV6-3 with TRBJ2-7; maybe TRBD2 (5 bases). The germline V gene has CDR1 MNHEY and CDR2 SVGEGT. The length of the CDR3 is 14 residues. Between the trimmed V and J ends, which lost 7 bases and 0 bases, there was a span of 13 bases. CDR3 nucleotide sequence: TGTGCCAGCAACCAGGACGAGGGCTCCTACGAGCAGTACTTC. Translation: CASNQDEGSYEQYF.

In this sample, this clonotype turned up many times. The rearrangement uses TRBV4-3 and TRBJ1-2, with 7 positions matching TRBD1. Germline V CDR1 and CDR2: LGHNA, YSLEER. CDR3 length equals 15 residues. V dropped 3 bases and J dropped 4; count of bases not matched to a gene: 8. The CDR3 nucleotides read TGCGCCAGCAGCCAGGAGTTACAGGGGTCCTATGGCTACACCTTC. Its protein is CASSQELQGSYGYTF.